This T cell receptor beta chain comes out of a study of cytomegalovirus exposure and HLA in healthy donors (TCRdb year 2017). Study-level background: According to an earlier analysis of 587 of the donors, about 170 million T cells yielded 117 million unique TCR beta sequences and approximately 300 Gb of sequence data. Donor age, sex, ethnicity and CMV serostatus were compiled alongside the repertoire data. Of the roughly 400 genotyped donors, 81% were placed in the genetic ancestry cluster associated with self-reported Caucasian donors. All discovery cohort repertoires had been generated using a single sequencing platform. Typing coverage differed by locus: A, B, C, DRB1 and DQB1 were typed in roughly 620-630 donors, DQA1 in about 500, DPA1 in roughly 590, and DPB1 in just under 490. To predict cytomegalovirus infection status, the study combined high-throughput TCR immunosequencing, statistical association of individual TCRs with disease status, and machine learning. In an earlier analysis of several hundred of the donors, high-throughput TCR beta sequencing was used to judge whether each TCR beta V gene segment behaved as functional or pseudogenic. In a later analysis, previously published TCR beta repertoires from hundreds of donors were re-analyzed and high-resolution HLA genotyping was added so that TCR occurrence patterns could be studied. On average, roughly 200,000 unique TCR beta nucleotide sequences were sequenced per donor among 398 genotyped donors of the cohort, with around 19% of those sequences being non-productive. An early release that covered roughly 600 HLA-typed donors contained 300 to 350 gigabases of sequencing data and about 84 million unique TCR sequences. In a later genetic analysis, genome-wide SNP genotypes for about 65% of the 666 donors were used, and that subset was treated as a discovery cohort. Rather than drawing on any new phenotypic data, the later analysis identified candidate immune exposures from TCR beta sequences and the way those sequences occurred across donors. Four or five DR-DQ haplotypes were handled as single units for association and clustering because linkage in the cohort was strong. Using immunosequencing, the study profiled T cell repertoires from fewer than 850 subjects and related those repertoires to cytomegalovirus serostatus. Both class I and class II loci were covered by HLA typing, at four-digit resolution. The study aimed to test whether cataloging public T cell receptors could reveal signatures of past pathogen exposure. In addition to the first cohort of 650 to 800 subjects, a separate validation cohort of under 150 different subjects was used.

To prepare the library, the immunoSEQ multiplex PCR assay was applied. A mixture of 60 forward primers for TCR Vbeta segments and 13 reverse primers for TCR Jbeta segments was used in the multiplex PCR. A multiplex PCR assay on genomic DNA amplified the CDR3 region of rearranged TCR beta genes. The amplified TCR beta libraries were sequenced on the Illumina HiSeq System as 87-base-pair reads. As for the original processing: A later analysis counted about 80 million unique TCR beta chains across the 550 to 800 repertoires, and about 10 million of these chains were shared by at least two donors. To remove PCR and sequencing errors, raw reads were error-corrected and collapsed into unique sequences using a nearest-neighbor algorithm that merged closely related sequences. V, D and J gene segments were assigned by aligning CDR3 sequences to IMGT reference sequences. Each retained sequence needed at least a six-nucleotide match to both a V gene segment and a J gene segment. A rearrangement was called productive if the CDR3 had no stop codons and remained in frame with V and J, and every other rearrangement was called non-productive. Following IMGT convention, CDR3 was defined as the stretch from the second conserved V-encoded cysteine to the conserved J-encoded phenylalanine. Sequences without an unambiguous match to a single V gene segment were excluded from the earlier analysis of several hundred of the donors. An earlier analysis of a few hundred of the donors classified V segments as functional when productive rearrangements were above 56.7% and as segregating when the standard deviation between donors was above 5%. A statistical classification framework was built to diagnose cytomegalovirus status from the catalog of TCR beta chain sequences. In a later analysis, TCR nucleotide sequences were compared against IMGT/GENE-DB human TR gene sequences so that V and J genes could be assigned. In a later analysis, CDR3 sequences and most-parsimonious VDJ recombination scenarios were assigned using the TCRdist pipeline. In a later analysis, each TCR beta chain was defined by its CDR3 amino acid sequence together with its V-gene family, and reads lacking a unique V-gene family were excluded. As a way to deal with suspected cross-contamination and a sequencing artifact, a later analysis dropped 500 to 700 nucleotide sequences that were highly shared and had low generation probability. In a later analysis, a clonal expansion index for each public chain was calculated from normalized within-repertoire ranks of inferred template counts. Generation probabilities in a later analysis came from a VDJ recombination model fitted to out-of-frame rearrangements, and those results were checked against IGoR. A later analysis scored TCR-TCR, TCR-HLA and TCR-CMV co-occurrence with hypergeometric tests, applying a repertoire-size bias correction to TCR pairs. A later analysis estimated false discovery rates by permuting HLA or CMV assignments 20 times. In a later analysis, co-occurring TCRs were grouped using DBSCAN, with TCRdist sequence similarity added in when clustering inside HLA-allele-positive subsets. Co-occurrence clustering excluded repertoires with fewer than 30,000 or more than 120,000 public chains, plus five with anomalous nucleotide sharing. TCRdb took this table from immuneACCESS and kept in-frame rearrangements with V and J called. Such tables lack part of the clones; where checked against another copy, unresolved V genes explain under half of the gap, and the rest is unexplained. D and trimming were read from the DNA, whereas the V and J calls and clone size are those reported in that table. The sample data list some 120,000 clones, and around a tenth of these were observed just once. The top ten clonotypes cover less than 4% of the sample.

The table lists this clone with a few counts. The antigen it binds to is not known. No much larger clone exists at a distance of one base, and base qualities are not known. The cohort was made up of about 610 healthy bone marrow donors. All cohort members were sampled while nominally healthy, although unrecorded immune exposures were likely present. The donor tested CMV seronegative, placing the donor among the roughly 350 seronegative members of the cohort. Each donor provided a peripheral blood sample, and peripheral blood mononuclear cells were used for TCR beta sequencing. Genomic DNA was extracted from the blood cell samples with the Qiagen DNeasy Blood Extraction Kit. The full study reports these points: While some public TCRs were present in many individuals, most TCR sequences turned up only very rarely across donors. The cohort was sequenced for TCR beta chains only, and without alpha or paired-chain data the features that could be detected were limited. In a later analysis, most CMV-associated TCR beta chains were found to appear HLA-restricted, with HLA associations seemingly driven largely by CMV exposure. Because HLA typing was unavailable for some donors at each locus, only the typed subset was used in association tests. In both the original and validation cohorts, the classifier was reported to diagnose cytomegalovirus status with high specificity and sensitivity. In a later analysis, HLA-associated TCR beta chains showed more clonal expansion and lower generation probabilities than non-associated chains that were equally common. In the study, some 180 TCR beta chains were listed as associated with cytomegalovirus. The authors suggested that the approach could potentially be generalized to other disease states and immunological phenotypes. Correlated functional status among segregating V segments might be attributable to linkage disequilibrium, but an unknown experimental factor could not be ruled out. The presence/absence analyses assumed that sequencing depth was roughly uniform across donors, and that assumption may not be true. A later genetic analysis associated a missense DCLRE1C variant with V-gene and J-gene trimming of TCR beta chains, and an independent cohort replicated the association. Compared with the roughly 700-donor mean, donors in an Asian-associated ancestry cluster had fewer N-insertions in productive TCRs, according to a later genetic analysis. In an earlier analysis of approximately 590 of the donors, most TCR beta V segments appeared in productive rearrangements about 87% or about 30% of the time, broadly matching IMGT annotations. Because counts were too low, roughly 16 rarely observed V segments, including chromosome 9 orphons, were left out of the earlier analysis of approximately 500 of the donors. A later analysis associated 17,000 or so TCR beta sequences with specific HLA alleles at a false discovery rate of 0.05. A further reported finding was that TCR beta sequences accurately predicted the HLA-A and HLA-B alleles for most subjects in the first cohort. A few of the identified cytomegalovirus-associated TCR beta chains were confirmed in vitro to be specific for cytomegalovirus antigens. A group of highly shared sequence variants was considered likely to be a technical artifact of the sequencing pipeline. Several of the top co-occurrence clusters appeared to be linked to parvovirus B19, influenza, CMV and Epstein-Barr virus, according to a later analysis. When HLA alleles, especially DR and DQ, strongly co-occurred, TCR associations were difficult to assign to individual alleles. A later analysis found that TCR association rates varied across HLA loci, with DRB1 alleles showing the most associated TCRs and HLA-C alleles the fewest. For the cohort, immune exposure information was limited to CMV serostatus.

The receptor was isolated from a man aged 25-40 years in good health and CMV-seronegative. What was sequenced was PBMCs.

This receptor carries the CDR3 CSIRIPGVVEQYF. The nucleotides are TGCAGCATTCGCATCCCGGGGGTAGTCGAGCAGTACTTC. The sequence is built from TRBV29-1 and TRBJ2-7; a weak D assignment points to TRBD2 (6 bases agree). The CDR1 and CDR2 encoded by the germline V gene are SQVTM and ANQGSEA. V is reduced by 8 bases and J by 6 bases, leaving a spacing of 20 bases between them. From the cysteine through the phenylalanine, the CDR3 covers 13 amino acids. CDR3 DNA only is kept here, 39 bases in frame from base 1.